The T cell receptor beta chain under discussion was sequenced for a study of blood T cell repertoires in COVID-19 (dated by TCRdb to 2020 to 2021). A note on the overall study: Collaborator samples came from the United States, Italy and Spain and covered acute and convalescent phases of COVID-19. The prospective study material was composed of cDNA or gDNA derived from T cells, B-cell-depleted T cells, or PBMCs. The dataset comprised deeply sampled blood TCRbeta repertoires from subjects exposed to, actively infected with, or recovered from COVID-19. The repertoires were released in a freely available public database meant as a resource for research on the immune response to SARS-CoV-2. The samples were drawn from two sources: the first 160 participants of the ongoing ImmuneRACE study, and approximately 1,300 subjects contributed by 6 global collaborators. The sample metadata nearly always contained a de-identified subject ID, COVID-19 status, age in years and sex. Where HLA class I and class II types were available, the types were taken from metadata supplied by the sample provider, not from assay-based typing. Study-level results and caveats: Clinical and demographic metadata were provided uncurated, with the amount varying by source and participant.

TCRbeta CDR3 regions were amplified from genomic DNA by means of the immunoSEQ Assay, a bias-controlled multiplex PCR. Per the source publication's procedure: The number of nucleated cells in each sample was estimated by amplification of reference gene primers within the assay. To quantify the absolute abundance of each unique TCRbeta CDR3 rearrangement, sequence reads were collapsed and filtered. For each sample, productive Simpson clonality was calculated as the square root of Simpson's diversity index over productive rearrangements. TCRdb carries this immuneACCESS record with in-frame sequences only. Its versions omit some clonotypes, under half of them owing to an unresolved V gene in the studies checked, with the rest unexplained. The V and J calls and clone size come from that table; D and trimming were worked out from the DNA. For this sample the table gives approximately 270,000 clones, of which about 86% were detected only once. In total, the top ten clones hold 1.3% to 1.5% of the sample.

For this clone: Its antigen target is currently unknown. One base away there is no much larger clone; base qualities are not given.

Collaborating institutions collected whole blood in K2EDTA tubes following their own protocols. Collaborator samples were shipped for TCRbeta analysis as frozen whole blood, isolated PBMCs, or DNA extracted from either sample type. Via the germline V gene, CDR1 is SGHRS and CDR2 YFSETQ. Trimming leaves V shorter by 3 bases and J shorter by 9 bases, with the junction holding 6 bases beyond the gene matches. Inclusive of the bounding cysteine and phenylalanine, the CDR3 is 15 residues long. The read is trimmed to its CDR3 DNA, 45 bases read in frame from base 1. This sequence uses TRBV5-1 and TRBJ2-1, with 13 bases aligning to TRBD2. The receptor was derived from a man older than 75 with acute or convalescent COVID-19. Material: peripheral blood. The CDR3 protein is CASSYGLAGDGEQFF. The DNA sequence follows: TGCGCCAGCAGCTACGGACTAGCGGGAGATGGTGAGCAGTTCTTC.